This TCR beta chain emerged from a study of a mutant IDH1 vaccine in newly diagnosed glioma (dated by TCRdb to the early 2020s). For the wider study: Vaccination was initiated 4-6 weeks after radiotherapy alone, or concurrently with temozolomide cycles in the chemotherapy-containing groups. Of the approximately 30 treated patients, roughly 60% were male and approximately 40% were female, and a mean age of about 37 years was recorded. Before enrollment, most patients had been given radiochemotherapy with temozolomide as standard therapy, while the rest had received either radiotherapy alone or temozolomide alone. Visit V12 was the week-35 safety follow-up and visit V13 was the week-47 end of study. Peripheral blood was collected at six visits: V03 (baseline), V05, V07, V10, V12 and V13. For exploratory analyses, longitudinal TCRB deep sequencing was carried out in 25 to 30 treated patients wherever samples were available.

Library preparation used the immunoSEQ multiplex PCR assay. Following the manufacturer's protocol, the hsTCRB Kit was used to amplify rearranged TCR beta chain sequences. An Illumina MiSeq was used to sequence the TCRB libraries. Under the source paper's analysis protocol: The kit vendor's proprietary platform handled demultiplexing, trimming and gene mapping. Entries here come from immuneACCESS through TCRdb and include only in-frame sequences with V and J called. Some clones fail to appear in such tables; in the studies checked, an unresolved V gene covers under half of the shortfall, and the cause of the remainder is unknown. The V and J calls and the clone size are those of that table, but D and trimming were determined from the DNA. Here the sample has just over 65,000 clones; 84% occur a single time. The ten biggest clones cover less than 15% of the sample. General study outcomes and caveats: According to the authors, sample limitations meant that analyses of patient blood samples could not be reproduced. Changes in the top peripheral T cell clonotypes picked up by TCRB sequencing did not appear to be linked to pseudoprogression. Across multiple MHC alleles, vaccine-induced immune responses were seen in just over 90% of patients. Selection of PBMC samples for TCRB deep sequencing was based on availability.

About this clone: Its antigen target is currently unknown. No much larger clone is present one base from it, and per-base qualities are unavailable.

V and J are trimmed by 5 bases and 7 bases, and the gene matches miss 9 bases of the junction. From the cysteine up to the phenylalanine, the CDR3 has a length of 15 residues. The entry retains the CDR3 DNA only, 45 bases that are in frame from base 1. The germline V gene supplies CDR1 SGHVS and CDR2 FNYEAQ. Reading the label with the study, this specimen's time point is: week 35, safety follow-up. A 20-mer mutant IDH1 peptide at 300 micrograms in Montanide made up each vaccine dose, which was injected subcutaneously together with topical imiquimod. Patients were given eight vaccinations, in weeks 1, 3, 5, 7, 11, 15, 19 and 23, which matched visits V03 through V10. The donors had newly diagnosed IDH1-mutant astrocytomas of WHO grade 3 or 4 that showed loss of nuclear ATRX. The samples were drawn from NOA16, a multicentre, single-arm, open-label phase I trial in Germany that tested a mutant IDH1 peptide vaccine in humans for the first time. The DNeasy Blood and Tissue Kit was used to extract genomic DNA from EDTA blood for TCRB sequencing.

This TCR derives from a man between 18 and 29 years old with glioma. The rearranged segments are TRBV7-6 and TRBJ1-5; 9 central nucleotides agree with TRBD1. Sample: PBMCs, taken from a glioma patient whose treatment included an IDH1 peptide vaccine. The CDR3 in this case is CASSVGTGSRQPQHF. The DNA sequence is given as TGTGCCAGCAGCGTAGGGACAGGGAGCAGACAGCCCCAGCATTTT.